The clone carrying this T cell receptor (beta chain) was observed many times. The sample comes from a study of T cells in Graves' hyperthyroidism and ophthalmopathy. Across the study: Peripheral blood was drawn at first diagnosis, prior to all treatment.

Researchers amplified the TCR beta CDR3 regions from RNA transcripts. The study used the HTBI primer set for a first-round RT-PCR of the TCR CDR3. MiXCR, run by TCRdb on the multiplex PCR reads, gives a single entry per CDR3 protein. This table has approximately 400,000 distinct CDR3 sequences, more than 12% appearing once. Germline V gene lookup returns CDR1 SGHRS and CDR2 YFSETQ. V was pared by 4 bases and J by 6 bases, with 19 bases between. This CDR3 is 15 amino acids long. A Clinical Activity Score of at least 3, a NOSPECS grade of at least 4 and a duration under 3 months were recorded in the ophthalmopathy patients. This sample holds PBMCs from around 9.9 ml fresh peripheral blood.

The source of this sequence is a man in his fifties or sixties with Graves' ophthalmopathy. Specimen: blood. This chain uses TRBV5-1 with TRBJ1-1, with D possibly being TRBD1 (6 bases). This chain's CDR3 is CASSPRGTLEAEAFF. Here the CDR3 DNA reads TGCGCCAGCAGCCCTAGGGGGACACTAGAGGCTGAAGCTTTCTTT.